Included here is one T cell receptor (beta chain) sequence, with context. The junction departs from the called germline gene at one end, perhaps through a read error. The record originates from a study of blood T cell repertoires in COVID-19. Study in general: Acute-phase and convalescent COVID-19 samples originated in the United States, Italy and Spain. From T cells, B-cell-depleted T cells, or PBMCs came the material, which was cDNA or gDNA.

Study processing details: It was from reference gene primer amplification that nucleated cell counts were estimated. The repertoire was sequenced with immunoSEQ multiplex PCR; TCRdb's copy has only in-frame clones and lacks some. V and J calls and clone size are given by that table; D and trimming were obtained from the DNA. The sample contains 370,000 or so clones, around 87% of which appear only once. Ages ranged from roughly 18 to 100 years, with residence in around 24 US areas. Germline CDR1 reads SGDLS; CDR2 reads YYNGEE. The CDR3 runs to 12 residues. The sequence derives from a man between 25 and 39 years old who had recovered from COVID-19. The sample was PBMCs or T cells enriched from blood (not recorded which). The rearrangement joins TRBV9 to TRBJ1-1; D is ambiguous. This chain's CDR3 is CASSVSGHHPLF. The CDR3 coding sequence is TGTGCCAGCAGCGTATCTGGGCACCACCCGCTCTTT.